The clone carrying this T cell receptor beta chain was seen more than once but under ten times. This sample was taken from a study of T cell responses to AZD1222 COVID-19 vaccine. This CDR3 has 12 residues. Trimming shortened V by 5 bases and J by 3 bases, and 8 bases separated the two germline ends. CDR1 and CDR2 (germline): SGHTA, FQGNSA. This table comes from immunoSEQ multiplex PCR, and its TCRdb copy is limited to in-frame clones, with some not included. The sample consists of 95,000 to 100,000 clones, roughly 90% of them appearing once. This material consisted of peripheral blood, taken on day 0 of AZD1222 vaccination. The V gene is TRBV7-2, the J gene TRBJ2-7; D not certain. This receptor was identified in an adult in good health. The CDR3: CASSPTHYEQYF. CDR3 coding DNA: TGTGCCAGCAGCCCAACCCACTACGAGCAGTACTTC.